What follows describes a single T cell receptor (beta chain). Clinical histories supplied by participants themselves formed the basis of cohort assignment. The data derive from a study of blood T cell repertoires in COVID-19. Study summary: Sites in the United States, Italy and Spain provided acute and convalescent COVID-19 samples.

The authors' processing: Reference gene primer amplification gave estimated nucleated cell counts. The protocol was immunoSEQ multiplex PCR, while the TCRdb copy is restricted to in-frame clones and leaves out a portion. V and J calls and clone size are those listed in that table; D and trimming were worked out from the DNA. The profile shows 250,000 to 300,000 clones, 85% to 90% of them singletons. The CDR3 is 14 amino acids. The V end was cut by 0 bases, the J end by 7 bases, with 12 bases between. Germline CDR1 and CDR2: KGHSH and LQKENI. This chain uses TRBV18 with TRBJ1-2; D perhaps matches TRBD1 (5 bases). The TCR was taken from a woman aged 55-69 years who had recovered from COVID-19. The sequencing input was PBMCs or T cells enriched from blood (not recorded which). In DNA, the CDR3 is TGTGCCAGCTCACCACCGCCTAGGGGCTCTGGCTACACCTTC. This sequence encodes CASSPPPRGSGYTF.